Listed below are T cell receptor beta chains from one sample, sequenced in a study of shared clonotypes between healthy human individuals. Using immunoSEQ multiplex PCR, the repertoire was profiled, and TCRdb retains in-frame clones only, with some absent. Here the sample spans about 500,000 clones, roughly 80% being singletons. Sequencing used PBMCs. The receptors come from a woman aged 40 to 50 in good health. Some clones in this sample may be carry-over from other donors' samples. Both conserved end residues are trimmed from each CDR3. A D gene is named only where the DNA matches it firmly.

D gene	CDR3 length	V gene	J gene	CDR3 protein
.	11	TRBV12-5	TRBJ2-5	ASGLDPQETQY
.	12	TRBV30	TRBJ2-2	AWSTGVVTGELF
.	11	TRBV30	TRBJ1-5	AWADDEDQPQH
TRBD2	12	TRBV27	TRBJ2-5	ASRRASGSETQY
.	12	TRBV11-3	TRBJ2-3	ASSSGRSTDTQY
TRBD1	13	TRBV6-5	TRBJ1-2	ASRSPRTGNYGYT
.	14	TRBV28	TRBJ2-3	ASSPGLVGGADTQY
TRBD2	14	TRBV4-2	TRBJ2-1	ASSQDAVAGINEQF
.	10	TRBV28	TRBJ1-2	ASSFRNYGYT
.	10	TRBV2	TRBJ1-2	ASTEGNYGYT
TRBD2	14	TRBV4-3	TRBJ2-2	ASSQGLAQNTGELF
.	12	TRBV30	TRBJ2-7	AWSEKGARGEQY
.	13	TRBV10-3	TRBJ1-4	AIRKTPGPPLPGF
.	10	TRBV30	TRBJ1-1	AWSDSYHEAF
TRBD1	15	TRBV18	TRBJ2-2	ASSPLMDRANTGELF
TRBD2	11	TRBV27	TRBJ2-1	ASSHGGRDEQF
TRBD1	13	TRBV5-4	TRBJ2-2	ASSLGQGETGELF